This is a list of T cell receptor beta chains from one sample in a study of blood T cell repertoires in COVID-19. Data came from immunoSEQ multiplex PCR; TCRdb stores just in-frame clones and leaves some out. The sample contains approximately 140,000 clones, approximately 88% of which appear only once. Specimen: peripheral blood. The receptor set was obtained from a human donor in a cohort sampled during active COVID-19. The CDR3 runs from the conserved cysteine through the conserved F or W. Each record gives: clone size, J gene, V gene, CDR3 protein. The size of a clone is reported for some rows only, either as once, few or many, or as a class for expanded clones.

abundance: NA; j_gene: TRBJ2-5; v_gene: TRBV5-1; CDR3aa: CASSSGQGGQETQYF
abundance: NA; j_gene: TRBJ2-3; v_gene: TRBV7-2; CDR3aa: CASSFGTGTDTQYF
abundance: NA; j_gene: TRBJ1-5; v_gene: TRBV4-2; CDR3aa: CASSQEDRQGKQPQHF
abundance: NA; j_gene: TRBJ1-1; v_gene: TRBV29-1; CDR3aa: CSVEDVGRAFF
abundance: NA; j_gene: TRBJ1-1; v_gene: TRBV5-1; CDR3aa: CASSPDRRPNTEAFF
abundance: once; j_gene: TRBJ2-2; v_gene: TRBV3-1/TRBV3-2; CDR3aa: CASSHKKEIVRGAGELFF
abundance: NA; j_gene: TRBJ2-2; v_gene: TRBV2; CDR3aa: CASSKDRPWWELFF
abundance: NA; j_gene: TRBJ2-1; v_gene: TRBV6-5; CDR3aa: CASSYGGGINNEQFF
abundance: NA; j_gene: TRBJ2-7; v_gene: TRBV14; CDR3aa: CASSQVGGLASYEQYF
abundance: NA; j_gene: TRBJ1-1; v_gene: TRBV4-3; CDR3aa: CASSQDRAVNTEAFF
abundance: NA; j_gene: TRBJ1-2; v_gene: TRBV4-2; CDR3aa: CASSQVGLFMTDNYGYTF
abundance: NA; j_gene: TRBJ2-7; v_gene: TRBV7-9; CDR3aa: CASSLRGGVGYEQYF
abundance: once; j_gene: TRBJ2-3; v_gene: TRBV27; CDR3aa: CASSRSHYPGQGPDTQYF
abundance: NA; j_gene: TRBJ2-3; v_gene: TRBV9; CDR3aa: CASSVGLAGEDTQYF
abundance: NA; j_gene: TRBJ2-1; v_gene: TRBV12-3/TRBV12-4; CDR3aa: CASSLVLANEQFF
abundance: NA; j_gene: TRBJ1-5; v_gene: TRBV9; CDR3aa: CASSVVGGQGGNQPQHF
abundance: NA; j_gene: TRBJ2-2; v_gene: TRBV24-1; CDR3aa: CATSPGQGIGELFF
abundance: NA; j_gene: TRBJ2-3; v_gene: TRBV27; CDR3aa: CASSPSFVGGPADTQYF